Below are 19 T cell receptor beta chains sequenced from a single sample in a study of molecular identifiers for immune sequencing clone quantification. TCRdb ran MiXCR on the PCR reads and lists one entry per CDR3 protein. The repertoire consists of over 600,000 distinct CDR3 sequences, with 15% to 20% occurring once and the leading ten covering 0.85% to 0.9%. Sequenced: naive CD8+ T cells from blood, with Jurkat cell RNA spiked in. Subset indicated: FACS-sorted CD8+CD4-CCR7+CD45RA+ naive T cells. These receptors were taken from a human donor in good health. Some libraries in this study had Jurkat cell RNA spiked in.

Remarks on this clonotype: Relative to the germline gene, one junction end is altered; a read error may explain this. This rearrangement joins TRBV28 to TRBJ2-2, with a tentative D call TRBD2 (5 bases). This CDR3 spans 17 amino acids. Germline V gives CDR1 MDHEN, CDR2 SYDVKM. CDR3 amino acids: CASATAAVSSNTGELLF. The CDR3 DNA sequence: TGTGCCAGCGCGACGGCAGCCGTGAGCTCTAACACCGGGGAGCTGCTTTTT.

In this sample, this clonotype turned up a few times. Here the CDR3 reads CASSTLTDEETQYF. As DNA, the CDR3 is TGTGCCAGTAGTACCCTGACGGACGAAGAGACCCAGTACTTC. The rearrangement joins TRBV19 to TRBJ2-5; D is unclear. The germline V gene has CDR1 LNHDA and CDR2 SQIVND (reference sequence). V was cut by 4 bases and J by 3 bases, with 12 bases left in between. The CDR3 runs 14 residues.

The chain employs TRBV25-1 and TRBJ2-2; TRBD2 might be the D (5 bases). The V gene's germline CDR1 is MGHDK and CDR2 SYGVNS. The CDR3 loop spans 17 amino acids. V gave up 2 bases and J gave up 0 bases, with 13 bases separating them. CDR3 DNA sequence: TGTGCCAGCAGTGAAATGTCGGGAATAACGAACACCGGGGAGCTGTTTTTT. Encoded protein: CASSEMSGITNTGELFF.

The chain couples TRBV11-2 to TRBJ1-2; 7 nucleotides align to TRBD1. With 4 bases clipped from V and 3 bases from J, the junction kept 2 bases outside the gene matches. Germline V gene sequence: CDR1 SGHAT, CDR2 FQNNGV. The CDR3 is 13 residues long. The CDR3 spells CASSSQGYYGYTF. Written as DNA, the CDR3 is TGTGCCAGCAGCTCACAGGGGTACTATGGCTACACCTTC.

This clonotype occurred a few times. An end of the junction does not agree with germline; a read error may underlie this. V and J are TRBV12-3 or TRBV12-4 and TRBJ2-5; D perhaps matches TRBD2 (6 bases). This CDR3 comprises 15 residues. As DNA, the CDR3 is TGTGCCAGCAGTCTGGACGGGGGTCTTGAAGAGATCCAGTACTTC. Residues: CASSLDGGLEEIQYF.

This clonotype was seen at least ten times. V is TRBV5-1 and J is TRBJ2-7; D is possibly TRBD1 or TRBD2 (5 bases each). With 3 bases removed from V and 2 bases from J, the gap between germline ends came to 12 bases. The CDR3 covers 14 residues. Looked up from germline, CDR1 is SGHRS and CDR2 is YFSETQ. CDR3 residues: CASSSGAGAYEQYF. The CDR3 DNA reads as TGCGCCAGCAGCTCCGGGGCCGGGGCCTACGAGCAGTACTTC.

This clonotype was picked up many times. V is TRBV27 and J is TRBJ2-2, with 12 bases lining up with TRBD2. The CDR3 loop spans 15 amino acids. Germline CDR1 is MNHEY and CDR2 is SMNVEV (reference sequence). Trimming took 6 bases from V and 6 from J; bases not matched to a gene: 5. CDR3 region: CASSPGLAGPGELFF. The CDR3 region has the DNA TGTGCCAGCAGCCCCGGACTAGCGGGGCCCGGGGAGCTGTTTTTT.

Points on this clonotype: A much larger clone differs by one base, so this may be a read error. This chain joins TRBV4-3 and TRBJ1-1; D is undetermined. Germline V gene data show CDR1 as LGHNA and CDR2 as YSLEER. The length of the CDR3 is 13 residues. CDR3 protein: CASSAHTNTGAFF. CDR3 bases: TGCGCCAGCAGCGCTCATACGAACACTGGAGCTTTCTTT.

The rearrangement uses TRBV7-9 and TRBJ2-7; either TRBD1 or TRBD2 may fit D (5 bases each). The length of the CDR3 is 12 residues. Per germline, CDR1 SEHNR and CDR2 FQNEAQ (reference sequence). DNA for the CDR3: TGTGCGGTACCCGGGGCAGTCTACGAGCAGTACTTC. Translating it yields CAVPGAVYEQYF. Combining the CDR3 with reference TRBV7-9 and TRBJ2-7 gives the whole variable domain DTGVSQNPRHKITKRGQNVTFRCDPISEHNRLYWYRQTLGQGPEFLTYFQNEAQLEKSRLLSDRFSAERPKGSFSTLEIQRTEQGDSAMYLCAVPGAVYEQYFGPGTRLTVT.

This clonotype appeared many times. In DNA form, the CDR3 reads TGTGCCAGCAGGCATACTAGCGGGAGCACAGATACGCAGTATTTT. Protein: CASRHTSGSTDTQYF. V and J are TRBV7-6 and TRBJ2-3, with 9 bases matching TRBD2. The germline CDR1 and CDR2 sequences are SGHVS and FNYEAQ. The CDR3 spans 15 residues. After removal of 6 bases from V and 0 bases from J, the junction contained 4 bases not matched to a gene.

J is TRBJ1-1 and V is TRBV19; tentative D call: TRBD1 (6 bases). The CDR3 runs 17 residues. Trimming cost V 1 base and J 3 bases, with 18 bases left between them. Germline values: CDR1 LNHDA, CDR2 SQIVND (reference sequence). The CDR3 here is CASSIALWGGVDTEAFF. For the CDR3, the DNA is TGTGCCAGTAGTATAGCCTTGTGGGGGGGCGTCGACACTGAAGCTTTCTTT.

This chain connects TRBV6-5 to TRBJ2-5, with 15 bases that match TRBD2. Germline lookup yields CDR1 MNHEY and CDR2 SVGAGI. V shed 10 bases, J shed 9 bases, and the junction held 24 bases outside the gene matches. The CDR3 is 19 amino acids. The CDR3 sequence: CATKGSPGLAGGPSGAQYF. CDR3 nucleotide sequence: TGTGCCACCAAGGGGAGCCCGGGACTAGCGGGAGGCCCCTCCGGGGCCCAGTACTTC.

This clonotype appeared a few times. The chain combines TRBV5-6 with TRBJ1-2; D not resolved. Germline CDR1 is SGHDT and CDR2 is YYEEEE. Trimming took 2 bases from V and 2 from J, leaving 10 bases between them. The CDR3 runs 14 residues. CDR3 in DNA: TGTGCCAGCAGCTTTTGGACGGCCAACTATGGCTACACCTTC. Its translation is CASSFWTANYGYTF.

The rearrangement joins TRBV6-1 to TRBJ2-1; D ambiguous. Germline V gene sequence: CDR1 MNHNS, CDR2 SASEGT. V was pared by 2 bases and J by 1 base, with 9 bases between. CDR3 length equals 15 residues. CDR3 nucleotide sequence: TGTGCCAGCAGTGAATTAAAGAATTCCTACAATGAGCAGTTCTTC. Protein sequence: CASSELKNSYNEQFF.

This clonotype appeared a few times. This rearrangement joins TRBV7-8 to TRBJ2-5; tentatively, D is TRBD2 (5 bases). There are 11 residues in the CDR3. From germline, CDR1 is SGHVS and CDR2 FQNEAQ. The CDR3 DNA is TGTGCTACCGACCCGGGGGAGACCCAGTACTTC. This gives the protein CATDPGETQYF.

Comment on this clonotype: This may be a read error, as it is one base from a much larger clone. V and J are TRBV5-1 and TRBJ2-1, with a possible D match to TRBD2 (6 bases). The germline V gene encodes CDR1 SGHRS and CDR2 YFSETQ. Deletions cut 1 base from V and 9 bases from J, with 11 bases between. This CDR3 comprises 13 residues. The CDR3 sequence is CASSLYSGSEQFF. In nucleotides, the CDR3 is TGCGCCAGCAGCTTGTATAGCGGTAGTGAGCAGTTCTTC.

Concerning this clonotype itself: Being one base from a much bigger clone, this may be a read error. The chain combines TRBV7-2 with TRBJ1-1; perhaps TRBD1 as D (6 bases). The CDR3 runs 14 residues. V lost 5 bases, J lost 2 bases, and 12 bases lay in between. Per the germline V gene, CDR1 is SGHTA and CDR2 is FQGNSA. CDR3 residues: CASSRGTSNTEAFF. The CDR3 DNA sequence: TGTGCCAGCAGCCGGGGGACATCCAACACTGAAGCTTTCTTT.

This clonotype was detected ten times or more. The CDR3 DNA is TGTGCCAGCAGTAGAGGACTAGCGGGAACCAGCACAGATACGCAGTATTTT. Protein product: CASSRGLAGTSTDTQYF. V is TRBV27 and J is TRBJ2-3, with 12 bases identical to TRBD2. CDR3 length: 17 residues. Losses at the gene ends were 5 bases for V and 0 bases for J; bases not matched to a gene: 6. Germline CDR1 reads MNHEY; CDR2 reads SMNVEV (reference sequence).

Only a few counts were recorded for this clonotype. The rearrangement joins TRBV24-1 to TRBJ2-3, with D uncertain. The V end lost 8 bases, the J end lost 8 bases, and 13 bases lay between the germline ends. CDR1 and CDR2 from the germline V gene are KGHDR and SFDVKD. This CDR3 region has 12 residues. This CDR3 reads CATMDPAGTQYF. CDR3 DNA: TGTGCCACCATGGACCCTGCTGGTACGCAGTATTTT.